The subject of this entry is one T cell receptor beta chain. The clone's antigen remains unknown. No much larger clone exists at a distance of one base, and base qualities are not known. Genomic DNA was extracted from sorted cells for sequencing of the TCRbeta CDR3 region. TCRbeta CDR3 regions were sequenced using the immunoSEQ Assay. This immuneACCESS table, as held by TCRdb, lists in-frame sequences with V and J called but not all clones. Of the missing ones, under half trace to an unresolved V gene in checked studies; the others have no known cause. The sample table contains some 19,000 clones; only one count was recorded for approximately 88% of them. Clones ranked in the top ten supply around half of the sample. The entry originates in a study of OX40 agonist ivuxolimab in advanced cancers. Some background on the complete study: The costimulatory receptor OX40 (CD134) was targeted by ivuxolimab, a fully human IgG2 agonistic monoclonal antibody. Intravenous ivuxolimab was administered to patients every 2 weeks at six dose levels: 0.01, 0.1, 0.3, 1.5, 3 and 10 mg/kg. Among the roughly 54 dose-escalation patients, some 20 had hepatocellular carcinoma, 15 melanoma, 9 renal cell carcinoma and 9 head and neck cancer. The dose-escalation cohort was approximately 83% male with a mean age of roughly 60 years, ranging from about 20 to 85. Patients were allowed to have had prior anti-PD-1, anti-PD-L1 or anti-CTLA-4 therapy, and around two fifths of the dose-escalation patients had been treated with checkpoint inhibitors. Partial responses occurred in three dose-escalation patients, of whom one had hepatocellular carcinoma and two had cutaneous melanoma. Peripheral TCRbeta sequencing aimed to test whether ivuxolimab altered TCR sequence diversity and caused clonal T-cell expansion. The paper describes the monotherapy dose-escalation part (N of about 54 patients) of the phase I trial of ivuxolimab. Points the paper makes about the study in general: After ivuxolimab, CD8+ T cells had more expanded clones than CD4+ T cells on average. Clonal expansion of both CD4+ and CD8+ blood T cells was observed from baseline to week 6 at doses 0.1 to 3.0 mg/kg. The antigen specificity of the peripheral T cells that underwent clonal expansion was not determined. Partial responders in the 0.1-3.0 mg/kg groups had among the lowest normalized peripheral clonal expansion, especially among CD8+ T cells. Low levels of normalized T-cell clonal expansion were also shown by some nonresponding patients.

The trial excluded patients who had a history of autoimmune disease or who were on systemic immunosuppression. In every dose cohort, peripheral blood was drawn for TCR sequencing at baseline, cycle 4 day 1, and cycle 7 day 1. The samples were drawn from a first-in-human, open-label, multicenter phase I dose-escalation trial of ivuxolimab. The trial enrolled adults with locally advanced or metastatic head and neck squamous cell, hepatocellular, melanoma or renal cell carcinoma. Before TCR sequencing, CD4+ T cells and CD8+ T cells from peripheral blood were sorted into separate populations. The specimen was CD4+ or CD8+ T cells sorted from blood, collected in a trial of the OX40 agonist ivuxolimab. This TCR came from an adult with an advanced solid tumor such as melanoma, head and neck, liver or kidney cancer.

In nucleotide form, the sequence is TGTGCCAGCAGCTTAGCCTGGACAGGGAACTACGAGCAGTACTTC. Translated, this gives CASSLAWTGNYEQYF. Here the chain combines TRBV4-2 and TRBJ2-7, with TRBD1 matching 8 junction bases. The V end gives up 5 bases and the J end 3 bases, leaving 9 bases in the junction not matched to a gene. From the germline V gene, CDR1 is LGHNA and CDR2 is YNFKEQ. The CDR3, from cysteine to phenylalanine, totals 15 residues. The retained sequence is limited to the CDR3, 45 bases, with the frame set at the first base.